The sequence of this TCR beta chain was determined in a study of blood T cell repertoires in COVID-19. Study-level background: The study drew acute and convalescent COVID-19 samples from the United States, Italy and Spain. T cells, B-cell-depleted T cells, or PBMCs provided the cDNA or gDNA that served as material.

CDR1 is MDHEN, CDR2 SYDVKM, per germline. This CDR3 comprises 14 residues. V lost 5 bases to trimming and J lost 3 bases, with 14 bases between them. How the authors handled the data: Reference gene primer amplification in the assay estimated nucleated cell counts. Clones were read by immunoSEQ multiplex PCR, and TCRdb kept only the in-frame ones, dropping some. The DNA gave D and trimming, while V, J and clone size come from that table. This table holds approximately 240,000 clones, about 80% found once. Sequencing used peripheral blood. V gene TRBV28 combines with J gene TRBJ2-7, with no clear D. The TCR was taken from a woman aged 55-69 years with acute or convalescent COVID-19. The CDR3, as DNA: TGTGCCAGCAGTCCGTCAGACTTTATCTACGAGCAGTACTTC. It translates to CASSPSDFIYEQYF.